These T cell receptor beta chains were read from a single sample in a study of shared clonotypes between healthy human individuals. Clones were read by immunoSEQ multiplex PCR, and TCRdb kept only the in-frame ones, dropping some. In the table there are 2 million to 2.5 million clones, approximately 95% of which are singletons. The sample taken for sequencing was naive CD4+ T cells from PBMCs. The receptors derive from a man between 18 and 29 years old in good health. Some clones in this sample may be carry-over from other donors' samples. Both conserved end residues are part of each CDR3. D genes are given only for firm matches. Clone size is stated in some rows and not others, as once, few, many or a class when expanded.

D | J | size | V | length | DNA | CDR3
. | TRBJ2-2 | many | TRBV2 | 15 | TGTGCCAGCGATTTGAGGCAGGCGAACACCGGGGAGCTGTTTTTT | CASDLRQANTGELFF
TRBD1 | TRBJ2-5 | . | TRBV11-2 | 15 | TGTGCCAGCAGCGCCGCCAGGGGGCACGAAGAGACCCAGTACTTC | CASSAARGHEETQYF
. | TRBJ1-2 | . | TRBV18 | 13 | TGTGCCAGCTCCCAGGGGCAGAACTATGGCTACACCTTC | CASSQGQNYGYTF
. | TRBJ1-1 | . | TRBV11-1 | 14 | TGTGCCAGCAGCGCGAAAGGGGCGAACACTGAAGCTTTCTTT | CASSAKGANTEAFF
. | TRBJ2-1 | . | TRBV6-5 | 14 | TGTGCCAGCAGTCGGGGAGGGGGTGGCAATGAGCAGTTCTTC | CASSRGGGGNEQFF
. | TRBJ2-7 | . | TRBV11-1 | 16 | TGTGCCAGCAGCTTTGATGTTGGGACACACTCCTACGAGCAGTACTTC | CASSFDVGTHSYEQYF
. | TRBJ1-2 | . | TRBV29-1 | 10 | TGCAGCGTTGGGGAAGGTGGCTACACCTTC | CSVGEGGYTF
. | TRBJ1-1 | . | TRBV5-4 | 14 | TGTGCCAGCAGCCCCGCAGGGGCTCGGACTGAAGCTTTCTTT | CASSPAGARTEAFF
TRBD1 | TRBJ2-3 | . | TRBV11-2 | 16 | TGTGCCAGCAGCCTGGGACAGGGTAGAGGCACAGATACGCAGTATTTT | CASSLGQGRGTDTQYF
. | TRBJ1-1 | few | TRBV5-1 | 12 | TGCGCCAGCACCCGATCGGGCACTGAAGCTTTCTTT | CASTRSGTEAFF
. | TRBJ2-3 | . | TRBV29-1 | 12 | TGCAGCGTTGGCGGACAGACGGATACGCAGTATTTT | CSVGGQTDTQYF
. | TRBJ2-1 | . | TRBV9 | 14 | TGTGCCAGCAGCGTAGCTAGATCCTACAATGAGCAGTTCTTC | CASSVARSYNEQFF
TRBD2 | TRBJ2-2 | . | TRBV6-5 | 15 | TGTGCCAGCAGTGGGGGACTAGCGTACACCGGGGAGCTGTTTTTT | CASSGGLAYTGELFF
. | TRBJ2-1 | . | TRBV6-1 | 15 | TGTGCCAGCAAAGGGGGTGGGCTTGGGGACAATGAGCAGTTCTTC | CASKGGGLGDNEQFF
. | TRBJ1-4 | . | TRBV5-5 | 15 | TGTGCCAGCAGTTTTACAGGGACAACTAATGAAAAACTGTTTTTT | CASSFTGTTNEKLFF
. | TRBJ1-6 | . | TRBV27 | 13 | TGTGCCAGCAGTGAGTGGGGGAATTCACCCCTCCACTTT | CASSEWGNSPLHF
TRBD1 | TRBJ2-7 | once | TRBV5-1 | 15 | TGCGCCAGCAGCGGCCGGGACAGGGGGGCCCACGAGCAGTACTTC | CASSGRDRGAHEQYF
. | TRBJ2-1 | once | TRBV5-8 | 15 | TGTGCCAGCAGCTCCGGACCAAGCTCCTACAATGAGCAGTTCTTC | CASSSGPSSYNEQFF
TRBD2 | TRBJ2-1 | . | TRBV2 | 13 | TGTGCCAGCGGGGAGGGACCCTTCAATGAGCAGTTCTTC | CASGEGPFNEQFF
TRBD1 | TRBJ2-7 | . | TRBV7-3 | 15 | TGTGCCAGCAGCGCACGACCGGGACAGACCTACGAGCAGTACTTC | CASSARPGQTYEQYF
. | TRBJ2-1 | . | TRBV5-1 | 14 | TGCGCCAGCAGCTTGAGTAGAGGGTACAATGAGCAGTTCTTC | CASSLSRGYNEQFF
. | TRBJ2-7 | . | TRBV7-8 | 14 | TGTGCCAGCAGCTTTGTTCAGGGACCCTACGAGCAGTACTTC | CASSFVQGPYEQYF
. | TRBJ2-5 | . | TRBV6-5 | 12 | TGTGCCAGCAGGGCCGGGAGCGAGACCCAGTACTTC | CASRAGSETQYF
TRBD1 | TRBJ2-5 | . | TRBV11-2 | 13 | TGTGCCAGCAGGTTGACAGGGTCGGAGACCCAGTACTTC | CASRLTGSETQYF
. | TRBJ2-1 | . | TRBV6-5 | 15 | TGTGCCAGCACCAAGGCGGCGCGGGGTTCGGATGAGCAGTTCTTC | CASTKAARGSDEQFF
. | TRBJ2-5 | once | TRBV27 | 13 | TGTGCCAGCAGGAAACTTACACAGGAGACCCAGTACTTC | CASRKLTQETQYF
TRBD1 | TRBJ2-7 | . | TRBV20-1 | 11 | TGCAGTGCTTCGGAAACAGGGGGCTATTACTTC | CSASETGGYYF
. | TRBJ2-2 | . | TRBV29-1 | 14 | TGCAGCGTTGGAGGCAGGGCGAACACCGGGGAGCTGTTTTTT | CSVGGRANTGELFF
TRBD1 | TRBJ2-7 | . | TRBV30 | 15 | TGTGCCTGGAGTCGCCGGGACAGGGCTTTCTACGAGCAGTACTTC | CAWSRRDRAFYEQYF
TRBD1 | TRBJ2-3 | . | TRBV7-2 | 14 | TGTGCCAGCAGTCGGGACAGGGGCACAGATACGCAGTATTTT | CASSRDRGTDTQYF
. | TRBJ2-3 | . | TRBV27 | 12 | TGTGCCAGCAGTTTATGGGCAGATACGCAGTATTTT | CASSLWADTQYF
TRBD1 | TRBJ2-1 | . | TRBV7-6 | 15 | TGTGCCAGCAGCTCAGGACAGGGGGGATACAATGAGCAGTTCTTC | CASSSGQGGYNEQFF
. | TRBJ2-7 | . | TRBV28 | 13 | TGTGCCAGCAGTTTTCAGGTCTTCTACGAGCAGTACTTC | CASSFQVFYEQYF
TRBD2 | TRBJ2-1 | . | TRBV11-1 | 16 | TGTGCCAGCAGCGATAGACTAGCGGGGGCCTACAATGAGCAGTTCTTC | CASSDRLAGAYNEQFF
TRBD2 | TRBJ2-4 | . | TRBV6-1 | 14 | TGTGCCAGTGTTAACGGGGGGGCCAAAAACATTCAGTACTTC | CASVNGGAKNIQYF
. | TRBJ2-2 | . | TRBV11-3 | 14 | TGTGCCAGCAGCTCAGGGTTAAACACCGGGGAGCTGTTTTTT | CASSSGLNTGELFF
TRBD1 | TRBJ2-7 | . | TRBV29-1 | 12 | TGCAGCGTTTCTATACAGGGGTACGAGCAGTACTTC | CSVSIQGYEQYF
TRBD2 | TRBJ2-7 | . | TRBV28 | 15 | TGTGCCAGCAGTTTTCGAGCGGGACCTTATTACGAGCAGTACTTC | CASSFRAGPYYEQYF
TRBD1 | TRBJ1-5 | few | TRBV28 | 16 | TGTGCCAGCAGTTTACGGACAGGGAGTTTCAATCAGCCCCAGCATTTT | CASSLRTGSFNQPQHF
. | TRBJ1-4 | . | TRBV28 | 15 | TGTGCCAGCAGTTACAGCTATGCAACTAATGAAAAACTGTTTTTT | CASSYSYATNEKLFF
TRBD1 | TRBJ2-7 | . | TRBV6-1 | 16 | TGTGCCAGCAGTGATCCCCCGGGACAGGGGGGCAACGAGCAGTACTTC | CASSDPPGQGGNEQYF
. | TRBJ1-1 | . | TRBV30 | 11 | TGTGCCTGGACCGATAACACTGAAGCTTTCTTT | CAWTDNTEAFF
. | TRBJ2-6 | . | TRBV5-1 | 15 | TGCGCCAGCAGCCCTAGTCCTTCTGGGGCCAACGTCCTGACTTTC | CASSPSPSGANVLTF
TRBD2 | TRBJ2-1 | . | TRBV18 | 14 | TGTGCCAGCTCTCGGACTAGCGGGACCGATGAGCAGTTCTTC | CASSRTSGTDEQFF
. | TRBJ1-1 | . | TRBV19 | 13 | TGTGCCAGTAGTATTTGGGCCAACACTGAAGCTTTCTTT | CASSIWANTEAFF
. | TRBJ2-1 | . | TRBV11-1 | 14 | TGTGCCAGCAGTCCTATGAGCTCCTACAATGAGCAGTTCTTC | CASSPMSSYNEQFF
. | TRBJ2-1 | once | TRBV7-2 | 14 | TGTGCCAGCAGTCGCGGAACCACCGGGGATGAGCAGTTCTTC | CASSRGTTGDEQFF
. | TRBJ1-1 | few | TRBV18 | 13 | TGTGCCAGCTCATCGACAGGGAACACTGAAGCTTTCTTT | CASSSTGNTEAFF
. | TRBJ1-3 | . | TRBV2 | 14 | TGTGCCAGCAGTGAATGGGGGGCAGGAAACACCATATATTTT | CASSEWGAGNTIYF
. | TRBJ1-2 | once | TRBV28 | 11 | TGTGCCAGCAGCCTTTCTTATGGCTACACCTTC | CASSLSYGYTF
. | TRBJ1-3 | . | TRBV6-1 | 15 | TGTGCCAGCAGTGAAACGGGGGCCGGCTTCCATCCCATATATTTT | CASSETGAGFHPIYF
. | TRBJ2-7 | . | TRBV11-2 | 12 | TGTGCCAGCAGCTTAGGACGCTACGAGCAGTACTTC | CASSLGRYEQYF
TRBD1 | TRBJ2-2 | . | TRBV6-6 | 15 | TGTGCCAGCAGTTACCAGGGGGCGAACACCGGGGAGCTGTTTTTT | CASSYQGANTGELFF